The source of this TCR beta chain is a study of control samples from healthy donors and cancer patients. CDR3 length equals 12 residues. V gave up 5 bases and J gave up 4 bases, with 7 bases separating them. Germline loops: CDR1 LGHNT, CDR2 FRNRAP. Repertoires were generated with immunoSEQ multiplex PCR, while TCRdb's copy carries only in-frame clones and drops some. The repertoire holds over 150,000 clones, with 90% to 95% as singletons. The V call is TRBV12-5, the J call TRBJ2-3; D may be TRBD2 (5 bases). Sequenced material: blood. This receptor was taken from a man aged 18 to 30 in good health. This CDR3 is CASGVGADTQYF. The CDR3 region has the DNA TGTGCTAGTGGTGTCGGGGCAGATACGCAGTATTTT.